The text below deals with one T cell receptor beta chain. The antigen is unknown. PCR involved 60 Vbeta and 13 Jbeta primers. The protocol was immunoSEQ multiplex PCR, while the TCRdb copy is restricted to in-frame clones and leaves out a portion. The table has 120,000 or so clones, over 60% seen once. This sample was taken from a study of cytomegalovirus exposure and HLA in healthy donors. Study results and caveats: Cytomegalovirus association was assigned to more than 150 TCR beta chains. When a later analysis was performed, an Asian-associated ancestry cluster reportedly had fewer N-insertions than the roughly 690-donor mean. A later examination showed that TCR association rates differed by HLA locus, with DRB1 most and HLA-C fewest.

The ends were cut back, 2 bases at V and 2 bases at J, with 9 bases in the middle. The CDR3 contains 14 residues. The germline CDR1 and CDR2 sequences are MNHEY and SMNVEV (reference sequence). Sequencing was carried out using PBMCs. The clonotype comes from a middle-aged woman in good health and CMV-seropositive. V is TRBV27 and J is TRBJ1-1; D gene uncertain. The CDR3 reads CASSLLAGNTEAFF. Written as DNA, the CDR3 is TGTGCCAGCAGTTTACTCGCAGGAAACACTGAAGCTTTCTTT.